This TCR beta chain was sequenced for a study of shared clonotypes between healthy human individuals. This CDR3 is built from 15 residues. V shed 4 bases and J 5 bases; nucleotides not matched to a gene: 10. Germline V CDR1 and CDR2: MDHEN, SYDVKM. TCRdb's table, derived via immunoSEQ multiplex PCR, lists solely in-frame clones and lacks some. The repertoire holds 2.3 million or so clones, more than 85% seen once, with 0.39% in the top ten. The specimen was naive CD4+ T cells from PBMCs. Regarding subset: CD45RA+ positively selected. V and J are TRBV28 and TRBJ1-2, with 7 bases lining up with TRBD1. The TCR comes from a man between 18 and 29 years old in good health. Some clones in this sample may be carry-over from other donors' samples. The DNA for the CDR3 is TGTGCCAGCAGTTCTGCACCGGGACAGCTTTATGGCTACACCTTC. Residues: CASSSAPGQLYGYTF.